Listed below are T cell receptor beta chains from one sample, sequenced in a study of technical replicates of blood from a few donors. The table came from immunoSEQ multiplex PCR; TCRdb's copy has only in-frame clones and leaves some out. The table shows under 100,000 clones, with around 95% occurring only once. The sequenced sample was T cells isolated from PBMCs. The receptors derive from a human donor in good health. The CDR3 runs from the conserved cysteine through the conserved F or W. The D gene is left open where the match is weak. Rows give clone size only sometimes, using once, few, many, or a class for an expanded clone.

TGTGCCAGTAGTAGAAACAGGGTCTTCTCTGGAAACACCATATATTTT,CASSRNRVFSGNTIYF,TRBV19,NA,TRBJ1-3,NA
TGTGCCAGCAGCCGTGGACAGGGGCAGGGCTACGAGCAGTACTTC,CASSRGQGQGYEQYF,TRBV5-4,NA,TRBJ2-7,TRBD1
TGTGCCAGCAGTTACTCGTCAGGGATTAATTCACCCCTCCACTTT,CASSYSSGINSPLHF,TRBV6-5,NA,TRBJ1-6,NA
TGTGCCAGCAGCCCGCGACTAGCCTCCTACAATGAGCAGTTCTTC,CASSPRLASYNEQFF,TRBV9,NA,TRBJ2-1,TRBD2
TGTGCCAGCAGGGATGGACAGGGCGGGATATTGGCCAACGTCCTGACTTTC,CASRDGQGGILANVLTF,TRBV2,NA,TRBJ2-6,TRBD1
TGTGCAAGTCGCGACTATCGGGTGGGACAGGCTAACACTGAAGCTTTCTTT,CASRDYRVGQANTEAFF,TRBV12-2,NA,TRBJ1-1,NA
TGCGCCAGCAGCCAGCTAGCGGGGGTAATCACGGCCTACGAGCAGTACTTC,CASSQLAGVITAYEQYF,TRBV4-1,NA,TRBJ2-7,TRBD2
TGCGCCAGCAGCTTGCGCCTAGCGGAGCCTTACAATGAGCAGTTCTTC,CASSLRLAEPYNEQFF,TRBV5-1,NA,TRBJ2-1,TRBD2
TGTGCCAGCAGTCCACGGCAGGGGCAAGTATTAGTCTATGGCTACACCTTC,CASSPRQGQVLVYGYTF,TRBV2,NA,TRBJ1-2,NA
TGTGCCAGCAGCGTAGGAACAGGGGGCAGGCGGAACACTGAAGCTTTCTTT,CASSVGTGGRRNTEAFF,TRBV9,NA,TRBJ1-1,TRBD1
TGTGCCAGTGCGGACTTCTTAAAGGAGCCTGGAAACATCATATATTTT,CASADFLKEPGNIIYF,TRBV2,once,TRBJ1-3,NA
TGTGCCAGCAGACTAGCGGGAGACACCGGGGAGCTGTTTTTT,CASRLAGDTGELFF,TRBV25-1,NA,TRBJ2-2,TRBD2
TGTGCCAGCAGCGTGAGTCAGGGGGTCTACGAGCAGTACTTC,CASSVSQGVYEQYF,TRBV5-6,NA,TRBJ2-7,TRBD1
TGTGCCAGCAGCCAGGGGTTTGATTACAATGAGCAGTTCTTC,CASSQGFDYNEQFF,TRBV9,NA,TRBJ2-1,NA
TGTGCCAGCAGTGGACAGGGGGGATCAAACTATGGCTACACCTTC,CASSGQGGSNYGYTF,TRBV2,NA,TRBJ1-2,TRBD1
TGCGCCAGCAGTGGGGAGACTAGCGCGTGGGCCTACAATGAGCAGTTCTTC,CASSGETSAWAYNEQFF,TRBV10-2,NA,TRBJ2-1,TRBD2
TGTGCCAGCAGCCCGGGACTAGCGGGAAACAATGAGCAGTTCTTC,CASSPGLAGNNEQFF,TRBV13,NA,TRBJ2-1,TRBD2
TGTGCCAGCAGCAACCTCGGGGAGACCCAGTACTTC,CASSNLGETQYF,TRBV11-2,NA,TRBJ2-5,NA
TGTGCCAGCAGCTTAGACCCCACGGCGGTCGGGGAGCTGTTTTTT,CASSLDPTAVGELFF,TRBV11-2,NA,TRBJ2-2,NA
TGTGCCAGCAGCTCAGGGGCAGGGCTGTACTATGGCTACACCTTC,CASSSGAGLYYGYTF,TRBV7-9,NA,TRBJ1-2,NA
TGCAGCGTTATAAGTACAGGGCCCGGAAACACCATATATTTT,CSVISTGPGNTIYF,TRBV29-1,NA,TRBJ1-3,NA
TGTGCCAGCAGGCGAGACAGGGCCCGATCACCCCTCCACTTT,CASRRDRARSPLHF,TRBV27,once,TRBJ1-6,TRBD1
TGCGCCAGCAGTGACGAGGCGGGTTCCTACGAGCAGTACTTC,CASSDEAGSYEQYF,TRBV10-2,once,TRBJ2-7,NA
TGTGCCAGCAGCTTACCAGCGGGGGCCACCGGGGAGCTGTTTTTT,CASSLPAGATGELFF,TRBV7-9,NA,TRBJ2-2,TRBD2
TGCGCCAGCAGCTACACAGGGGGCAGGACTGAAGCTTTCTTT,CASSYTGGRTEAFF,TRBV5-1,NA,TRBJ1-1,TRBD1
TGCGCCAGCAGCTTCGGACAGGGGGCGATCACAGATACGCAGTATTTT,CASSFGQGAITDTQYF,TRBV5-1,NA,TRBJ2-3,TRBD1
TGTGCCAGTACCGAAAGGGGGGGGAGAAAGGGCACCATATATTTT,CASTERGGRKGTIYF,TRBV19,NA,TRBJ1-3,NA
TGTGCCAGCAGTCGGACAGGGTCGGGATACAATGAGCAGTTCTTC,CASSRTGSGYNEQFF,TRBV28,NA,TRBJ2-1,TRBD1
TGCGCCAGCAGCTGGGGACAGTTAGGGATGGTGAACACTGAAGCTTTCTTT,CASSWGQLGMVNTEAFF,TRBV5-1,NA,TRBJ1-1,TRBD1
TGTGCCAGCAGCTTGGGGCGGGCTTCACCCCTCCACTTT,CASSLGRASPLHF,TRBV5-5,NA,TRBJ1-6,NA
TGTGCCAGCCTACCTACCGAGGACAGGGGCATATATGGCTACACCTTC,CASLPTEDRGIYGYTF,TRBV4-2,NA,TRBJ1-2,TRBD1
TGCGCCAGCAGCTGGACAGATTCAGATAACTATGGCTACACCTTC,CASSWTDSDNYGYTF,TRBV5-1,NA,TRBJ1-2,NA
TGTGCCAGCAGTGATCCGACAGGTTTCTCTGGAAACACCATATATTTT,CASSDPTGFSGNTIYF,TRBV2,NA,TRBJ1-3,NA
TGCGCCAGCAGACGCGGACTAGCGGCCTACGAGCAGTACTTC,CASRRGLAAYEQYF,TRBV4-1,NA,TRBJ2-7,TRBD2
TGCGCCAGCAGTCGGGGGACAGGGAACTTCTACGAGCAGTACTTC,CASSRGTGNFYEQYF,TRBV5-1,NA,TRBJ2-7,TRBD1
TGTGCCAGCAGCGCCCCAGGTCCGCCGAACACCGGGGAGCTGTTTTTT,CASSAPGPPNTGELFF,TRBV9,NA,TRBJ2-2,NA
TGCGCCAGCAGCAGGGGACTAGCGGGAGGACAATCCGGGGAGCTGTTTTTT,CASSRGLAGGQSGELFF,TRBV4-1,NA,TRBJ2-2,TRBD2
TGTGCCAGCGGGCACAATGAGCAGTTCTTC,CASGHNEQFF,TRBV6-1,NA,TRBJ2-1,NA
TGTGCCAGCAGTCAATCTCCCGCTAGCTCCTACGAGCAGTACTTC,CASSQSPASSYEQYF,TRBV6-1,NA,TRBJ2-7,NA
TGCAGCGTTGATGCTTTGGGGGGACCTGAAGCTTTCTTT,CSVDALGGPEAFF,TRBV29-1,few,TRBJ1-1,NA
TGTGCCAGCAGTGATAGGACATCCTCGGGTTTTGCCTTC,CASSDRTSSGFAF,TRBV2,NA,TRBJ2-7,NA
TGTGCCAGCAGCTTGCCGGGGGGGGCCAACGTCCTGACTTTC,CASSLPGGANVLTF,TRBV5-6,NA,TRBJ2-6,NA